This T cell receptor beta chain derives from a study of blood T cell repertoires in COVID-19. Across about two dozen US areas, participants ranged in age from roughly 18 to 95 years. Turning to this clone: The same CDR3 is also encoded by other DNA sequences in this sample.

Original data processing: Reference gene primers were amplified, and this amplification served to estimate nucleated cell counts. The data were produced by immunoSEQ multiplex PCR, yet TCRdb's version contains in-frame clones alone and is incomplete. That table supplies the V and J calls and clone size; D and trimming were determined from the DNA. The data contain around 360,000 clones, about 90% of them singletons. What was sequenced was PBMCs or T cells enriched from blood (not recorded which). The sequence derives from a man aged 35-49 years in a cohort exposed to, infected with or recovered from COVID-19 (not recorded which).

Here the CDR3 DNA reads TGTGCCTGGACTTCGGGCTCCTATAATTCACCCCTCCACTTT. Translation gives CAWTSGSYNSPLHF. V usage is TRBV30 and J usage is TRBJ1-6, with unresolved D. The CDR3 totals 14 residues. The germline V and J ends were trimmed by 4 bases and 0 bases, with 7 bases remaining between them. CDR1 is GTSNPN and CDR2 is SVGIG in the germline V gene (reference sequence).